The rows below give T cell receptor beta chains drawn from one sample of a study of blood T cells in healthy people across ages. Each CDR3 protein is one row after TCRdb ran MiXCR on the 5' RACE reads. This repertoire shows around 710,000 distinct CDR3 sequences, 40% to 45% found once; its top ten account for around 20%. Specimen: blood. The receptors come from an older woman in good health. Both conserved end residues are part of each CDR3. The D gene is left open where the match is weak. Clone size is given for some rows only: seen once, a few or many times, or a class if the clone is expanded.

>TRBJ2-3|-|TRBV7-2|-
TGTGCCAGCAGCTTATTGGAGGGAGATACGCAGTATTTT
CASSLLEGDTQYF
>TRBJ1-1|-|TRBV7-2|-
TGTGCCAGCAGCCCAGGACAGATTAACACTGAAGCTTTCTTT
CASSPGQINTEAFF
>TRBJ2-1|-|TRBV28|-
TGTGCTAGCAGTTTACCTTGGGGGATCGACAGGTCGGAGACCCAGTTCTTC
CASSLPWGIDRSETQFF
>TRBJ2-7|-|TRBV12-5|-
TGTGCTAGTGGGGACCCGTGCGAGCAGTACTTC
CASGDPCEQYF
>TRBJ1-2|-|TRBV12-3/TRBV12-4|many
TGTGCCAGCTCCGGGACGGACTATGGCTACACCTTC
CASSGTDYGYTF
>TRBJ2-7|-|TRBV28|few
TGTGCCAGCAGTTTATGGGGGCGGGTCTCCTACGAGCAGTACTTC
CASSLWGRVSYEQYF
>TRBJ1-1|-|TRBV12-3/TRBV12-4|-
TGTGCCCATCGGGGGGCAGGAGTTGTCACTGGAGCTTTCTTT
CAHRGAGVVTGAFF
>TRBJ2-7|-|TRBV27|-
TGTACCAGCAGTTTATCAAGCGAGCAGTACTTC
CTSSLSSEQYF
>TRBJ2-7|TRBD2|TRBV3-1|few
TGTGCCAGCAGCCAAACACCTAGCGGGAGGGGATACGAGCAGTACTTC
CASSQTPSGRGYEQYF
>TRBJ2-7|-|TRBV10-3|-
TGTGCCATCAGTGACATCGTGCCTCGGGCCGAGCAGTACTTC
CAISDIVPRAEQYF
>TRBJ1-5|TRBD1|TRBV10-3|few
TGTGCCACGAGGACAGGGTTGAGCAATCAGCCCCAGCATTTT
CATRTGLSNQPQHF
>TRBJ2-7|-|TRBV29-1|many
TGCAGCGTTGTTCTTTTATCCTACGAGCAGTACTTC
CSVVLLSYEQYF
>TRBJ2-6|-|TRBV7-3|-
TGTGCCAGCAGCTTAAACGGGCTTGCTGGGGCCAACGTCCTGACTTTC
CASSLNGLAGANVLTF
>TRBJ2-1|-|TRBV10-3|-
TGTGCCATCAGTGAGACAGGGAGTAAGCAGTTCTTC
CAISETGSKQFF
>TRBJ2-7|TRBD1|TRBV6-6|-
TGTGCCAGCAGTTACCCCGGACAGGGAGTCGACGAGCAGTACTTC
CASSYPGQGVDEQYF
>TRBJ2-1|TRBD2|TRBV10-3|few
TGTGCCATCCTTAGCGGGAGTAGGTCCTACAATGAGCAGTTCTTC
CAILSGSRSYNEQFF
>TRBJ2-5|-|TRBV7-9|-
TGTGCCAGCAGCCCCTCCCCAGGGGTTGGGGAGACCCAGTACTTC
CASSPSPGVGETQYF
>TRBJ1-5|-|TRBV7-6|-
TGTGCCAGCAGCTATAATCCCCAAGACCAGCCCCAGCATTTT
CASSYNPQDQPQHF
>TRBJ2-5|TRBD2|TRBV7-2|few
TGTGCCAGCAGCTTACCGGGACTAGCAAATGAGCAGTACTTC
CASSLPGLANEQYF
>TRBJ2-3|TRBD2|TRBV18|few
TGTGCCAGCTCTCCCAGCGGGAGAAACTCTGATACGCAGTATTTT
CASSPSGRNSDTQYF
>TRBJ1-5|-|TRBV19|-
TGTGCCAGTAGTATTCTCCCCAAGACAGTTTACAATCAGCCCCAGCATTTT
CASSILPKTVYNQPQHF
>TRBJ2-5|TRBD2|TRBV9|-
TGTGCCAGCAGCGTAGAGCGGGAGCAGTACTTC
CASSVEREQYF
>TRBJ1-2|-|TRBV9|-
TGTGCCAGCAGCGTCGAACTTGAACAGGGCGGCTACACCTTC
CASSVELEQGGYTF
>TRBJ2-7|TRBD1|TRBV7-9|few
TGTGCCAGCAGCTTAGGCCGGTACAGGGGGCAGCACGAGCAGTACTTC
CASSLGRYRGQHEQYF
>TRBJ2-2|TRBD2|TRBV9|-
TGTGCCAGCAGCGTCGGGACTAGCGGGAGCGGTATCGGGGAGCTGTTTTTT
CASSVGTSGSGIGELFF
>TRBJ1-6|-|TRBV6-1|-
TGTGCCAGCAGTGAAGCCAGGACCACCAATTCACCCCTCCACTTT
CASSEARTTNSPLHF
>TRBJ2-7|-|TRBV7-8|-
TGTGCCAGCTCCTTCGAGACAGCCTACGAGCAGTACTTC
CASSFETAYEQYF
>TRBJ2-3|-|TRBV20-1|-
TGCAGTGCTAGAGATCTTCGCAGGGCCACAGATACGCAGTATTTT
CSARDLRRATDTQYF
>TRBJ2-5|-|TRBV6-6|once
TGTTCGGCGGGCTCCTACAATGAGCAGTACTTC
CSAGSYNEQYF
>TRBJ1-4|-|TRBV4-3|-
TGCGCCAGCAGCCAAGAAAGAAAAGGGTTTGGTGAAAAACTGTTTTTT
CASSQERKGFGEKLFF
>TRBJ1-1|-|TRBV6-1|-
TGTGCCAGCAAATCACATGAGGTAGCCAAGAACACTGAAGCTTTCTTT
CASKSHEVAKNTEAFF
>TRBJ2-1|-|TRBV29-1|-
TGCAGCGTTGATGGGACAAGTGAGCAGTTCTTC
CSVDGTSEQFF
>TRBJ1-1|-|TRBV5-1|-
TGCGCCAGCAGCCCAACAACAGGGAACACTGAAGCTTTCTTT
CASSPTTGNTEAFF
>TRBJ1-1|-|TRBV7-2|few
TGTGCCAGCAGCTTAGTAGCACGCCTAACTGGGGGGAACACTGAAGCTTTCTTT
CASSLVARLTGGNTEAFF
>TRBJ1-1|-|TRBV12-3/TRBV12-4|-
TGTGCCAGCAGTTGGAGGGGAGGTACTGAAGCTTTCTTT
CASSWRGGTEAFF
>TRBJ2-1|-|TRBV21-1|few
TGTGCCGGATTACTAGCGGGAGTGAGGAATGAGCAGTTCTTC
CAGLLAGVRNEQFF
>TRBJ2-2|-|TRBV20-1|-
TGCAGTGCTAGGCCCAGTTGGGACACCGGGGAGCTGTTTTTT
CSARPSWDTGELFF
>TRBJ2-3|-|TRBV5-5|-
TGTGCCAGCGGCCCGGCGGAGACCGCCACAGATACGCAGTATTTT
CASGPAETATDTQYF
>TRBJ2-7|-|TRBV29-1|-
TGCAGCGTTGACATCACAGGCTCCTACGAGCAGTACTTC
CSVDITGSYEQYF
>TRBJ2-7|-|TRBV4-1|-
TGCGCCAGCAGCCCCAGGGGAGCTAGCGGAGACGATTCAGGCGAGCAGTACTTC
CASSPRGASGDDSGEQYF
>TRBJ2-2|-|TRBV10-3|-
TGTGCCATCAGGAGCGTGGGAGACACCGGGGAGCTGTTTTTT
CAIRSVGDTGELFF
>TRBJ2-7|TRBD2|TRBV4-1|few
TGCGCCAGCAGCCGCGGGGGAACAAATTACAATGAGCAGTACTTC
CASSRGGTNYNEQYF
>TRBJ2-5|-|TRBV6-2/TRBV6-3|-
TGTGCCAGCAGTTACTCGGGCAAGAGCCATGAGCAGTACTTC
CASSYSGKSHEQYF
>TRBJ1-2|-|TRBV6-1|-
TGTGCCAGCAGTGAAACGACGTATGGCTACACCTTC
CASSETTYGYTF
>TRBJ2-5|TRBD2|TRBV7-2|-
TGTGCCAGCAGCTTAGGCTCGGCGGGAGGCAGGGAGACCCAGTACTTC
CASSLGSAGGRETQYF
>TRBJ2-5|-|TRBV7-2|few
TGTGCCAGCAGCTCATTCACGGGGGAGACCCAGTACTTC
CASSSFTGETQYF
>TRBJ1-1|TRBD1|TRBV30|-
TGTGCCTGGAGTGCGTCGGACAGGGGAACGTACGGTGAAGCTTTCTTT
CAWSASDRGTYGEAFF
>TRBJ2-7|-|TRBV5-5|-
TGTGCCAGCAGCTTGGAGCTAAGCTCCTACAATGAGCAGTACTTC
CASSLELSSYNEQYF
>TRBJ1-1|TRBD1|TRBV10-3|-
TGTGCCATCAGTCACGGGACAGGGGACACTGAAGCTTTCTTT
CAISHGTGDTEAFF